What follows are 21 T cell receptor beta chains derived from one specimen sequenced in a study of response to subunit inactivated influenza vaccine. MiXCR, run by TCRdb on the RT-PCR reads, gives a single entry per CDR3 protein. The profile shows about 520,000 distinct CDR3 sequences, approximately 7.3% of them singletons. The specimen was PBMCs from blood, collected roughly 24 months after vaccination. The receptors here all came from a man aged 50 to 75 who received an inactivated influenza vaccine.

This clonotype was seen at least ten times. The chain has TRBV5-1 and TRBJ2-5; 12 bases match TRBD1. V lost 7 bases, J lost 1 base, and 5 bases stayed unmatched. Germline V CDR1 and CDR2: SGHRS, YFSETQ. This CDR3 region has 15 residues. The CDR3 spells CASSGQGARQETQYF. In DNA form, the CDR3 reads TGCGCCAGCTCGGGACAGGGGGCGCGCCAAGAGACCCAGTACTTC.

This chain links TRBV10-2 with TRBJ1-1; TRBD1 aligns across 8 bases. Germline lookup yields CDR1 WSHSY and CDR2 SAAADI. The V and J ends lost 6 bases and 5 bases, in that order; junction bases with no gene match: 5. CDR3 length: 13 amino acids. Written as DNA, the CDR3 is TGCGCCAGCAGGTGGACAGGGAGGACTGAAGCTTTCTTT. It is translated as CASRWTGRTEAFF.

The chain recombines TRBV4-1 with TRBJ2-3; D possibly corresponds to TRBD1 (6 bases). This CDR3 region has 17 residues. The germline V gene encodes CDR1 MGHRA and CDR2 YSYEKL. V lost 5 bases, J lost 0 bases, and 18 bases lay in between. The CDR3 spells CASSKFIGQPSTDTQYF. The CDR3, as DNA: TGCGCCAGCAGCAAATTCATAGGACAGCCTAGCACAGATACGCAGTATTTT.

This clonotype showed up just a few times. V and J are TRBV4-3 and TRBJ2-3; D uncertain. This CDR3 comprises 12 residues. Germline CDR1 is LGHNA and CDR2 is YSLEER. Trimming cost V 3 bases and J 7 bases, with 8 bases left between them. CDR3 amino acids: CASSQMGNTQYF. The CDR3, as DNA: TGCGCCAGCAGCCAGATGGGAAATACGCAGTATTTT.

This clonotype was seen more than once but under ten times. The chain combines TRBV15 with TRBJ2-1, with unresolved D. Trimming pared 0 bases from V and 2 bases from J, leaving 11 bases between. Germline V gives CDR1 LNHNV, CDR2 YYDKDF (reference sequence). The CDR3 consists of 16 residues. The CDR3 protein is CATSRDVRVPYNEQFF. CDR3 coding DNA: TGTGCCACCAGCAGAGACGTACGGGTCCCCTACAATGAGCAGTTCTTC.

The CDR3 nucleotides are TGTGCCAGCAGCCGTGAACAGGGGGCTTACACTGAAGCTTTCTTT. It encodes CASSREQGAYTEAFF. The rearrangement uses TRBV12-3 or TRBV12-4 and TRBJ1-1, with 9 positions matching TRBD1. This CDR3 is built from 15 residues. Trimming removed 6 bases from V and 3 bases from J; junction bases left unmatched: 8.

In its sample, this clonotype was seen a few times. The CDR3 DNA reads as TGTGCCAGCAGCCCCAGCCCAGGGATAGATACGCAGTATTTT. Translated, it gives CASSPSPGIDTQYF. V and J are TRBV28 and TRBJ2-3; a weak D match, TRBD1 (5 bases). The CDR3 totals 14 residues. Germline CDR1 and CDR2: MDHEN and SYDVKM. V lost 6 bases and J 5 bases, leaving 15 bases between the germline ends.

This clonotype was observed a few times. The chain joins TRBV24-1 to TRBJ2-1; 8 bases match TRBD1. The CDR3 is made up of 15 amino acids. From germline, CDR1 is KGHDR and CDR2 SFDVKD. V lost 9 bases, J lost 6 bases, and 12 bases stayed unmatched. CDR3 residues: CATCRTGQGGNEQFF. The DNA of the CDR3 is TGTGCCACCTGCAGGACTGGACAGGGAGGCAATGAGCAGTTCTTC.

J is TRBJ2-3 and V is TRBV20-1; 8 nucleotides agree with TRBD2. Trimming cost V 6 bases and J 1 base; bases outside gene matches: 12. From germline, CDR1 is DFQATT and CDR2 SNEGSKA (reference sequence). The CDR3 runs to 16 residues. CDR3 region: CSANNARGGRTDTQYF. Written as DNA, the CDR3 is TGCAGTGCCAACAACGCCCGGGGGGGCCGCACAGATACGCAGTATTTT.

The V call is TRBV7-6, the J call TRBJ1-1, with TRBD1 as a possible D gene (5 bases). Per the germline V gene, CDR1 is SGHVS and CDR2 is FNYEAQ. This CDR3 comprises 18 residues. Trimming cost V 1 base and J 4 bases, with 22 bases left between them. CDR3 sequence (DNA): TGTGCCAGCAGCTTAGTACCAGAAAGGGGTCGGTTGCCCACTGAAGCTTTCTTT. It codes for CASSLVPERGRLPTEAFF.

This clonotype showed up many times. This chain uses TRBV20-1 with TRBJ2-5, with 9 bases lining up with TRBD1. Germline values: CDR1 DFQATT, CDR2 SNEGSKA (reference sequence). J lost 7 bases, V lost 6 bases, and 9 bases had no gene match. The CDR3 totals 13 residues. The CDR3 nucleotides read TGCAGTGCACCCAGACAGGGGGTTGTGACCCAGTACTTC. Its protein is CSAPRQGVVTQYF.

V is TRBV21-1 and J is TRBJ2-3; TRBD1 is taken as the D call from the table, unchecked against the DNA. TRBV21-1 is designated a pseudogene. The CDR3 is made up of 18 amino acids. As DNA, the CDR3 is TGTGCCAGCAGCACACGGGACAGCCCCGTCGAGGGCACAGATACGCAGTATTTT. Its translation: CASSTRDSPVEGTDTQYF.

This clonotype came up many times. The chain joins TRBV30 to TRBJ1-1; D gene uncertain. Trimming pared 0 bases from V and 4 bases from J, leaving 9 bases between. This CDR3 spans 13 amino acids. In germline, CDR1 is GTSNPN, CDR2 SVGIG (reference sequence). The CDR3 region is CAWSVGSRTEAFF. The CDR3 nucleotides read TGTGCCTGGAGTGTAGGCAGTCGCACTGAAGCTTTCTTT.

In its sample, this clonotype was seen a few times. This chain links TRBV12-3 or TRBV12-4 with TRBJ2-2; D might be TRBD1 or TRBD2, each matching 5 bases. Trimming took off 6 bases at V and 4 bases at J, with 12 bases between the two ends. The CDR3 extends over 14 amino acids. The CDR3 here is CASRPGRRTGELFF. The CDR3 nucleotides are TGTGCCAGCAGGCCGGGACGCCGCACCGGGGAGCTGTTTTTT.

This clonotype was seen only a few times. The V and J genes are TRBV10-3 and TRBJ2-4; D assignment may be TRBD1 or TRBD2 (5 bases each). Germline-derived CDR1 and CDR2 are ENHRY and SYGVKD. This CDR3 has 14 residues. Trimming cost V 6 bases and J 0 bases, with 9 bases left between them. CDR3 nucleotides: TGTGCCATCAGGGGGGAGAAAGCCAAAAACATTCAGTACTTC. As protein: CAIRGEKAKNIQYF.

This clonotype came up a few times. The V call is TRBV7-2, the J call TRBJ2-1; 12 bases align to TRBD1. V gave up 5 bases and J gave up 0 bases; unmatched junction bases: 2. Looked up from germline, CDR1 is SGHTA and CDR2 is FQGNSA. The CDR3 length is 16 residues. CDR3 sequence reads: CASSGTGGISYNEQFF. CDR3 sequence (DNA): TGTGCCAGCAGCGGGACAGGGGGCATCTCCTACAATGAGCAGTTCTTC.

The J gene is TRBJ2-1, the V gene TRBV7-3; 7 bases agree with TRBD2. J lost 8 bases, V lost 2 bases, and 9 bases had no gene match. The CDR3 loop spans 15 amino acids. Germline assignment: CDR1 SGHTA and CDR2 FQGTGA. DNA for the CDR3: TGTGCCAGCAGCTTAGGGACTACCCGGTCGGATGAGCAGTTCTTC. Translating gives CASSLGTTRSDEQFF.

This clonotype was counted at least ten times. The chain links TRBV5-1 to TRBJ2-5, with D possibly being TRBD2 (6 bases). This CDR3 has 14 residues. V lost 1 base and J 4 bases, leaving 11 bases between the germline ends. Germline V gene data show CDR1 as SGHRS and CDR2 as YFSETQ. The CDR3 DNA follows: TGCGCCAGCAGCTTGTACGGAGGGTCAGAGACCCAGTACTTC. The encoded protein is CASSLYGGSETQYF.

This clonotype has only a few counts. J is TRBJ2-7 and V is TRBV4-2, with 9 bases lining up with TRBD1. Germline V lookup: CDR1 LGHNA, CDR2 YNFKEQ. The CDR3 totals 14 residues. V trimming: 3 bases; J trimming: 5 bases; junction bases outside the gene matches: 5. CDR3 in amino acids: CASSHRDRVDEQYF. CDR3 nucleotide sequence: TGTGCCAGCAGCCACAGGGACAGGGTCGACGAGCAGTACTTC.

The J gene is TRBJ2-5, the V gene TRBV3-1; the D gene is possibly TRBD2 (6 bases). V was clipped by 1 base and J by 14 bases, with 17 bases between them. The CDR3 sequence is 13 residues long. CDR1 and CDR2 from the germline V gene are LGHDT and YNNKEL (reference sequence). DNA for the CDR3: TGTGCCAGCAGCCAAGTCGGGGGACTCCTCCCCTACTTC. Encoded protein: CASSQVGGLLPYF.

This clonotype was seen more than once but under ten times. The genes are TRBV10-3 and TRBJ2-3; 9 nucleotides match TRBD2. CDR1 and CDR2 from the germline V gene are ENHRY and SYGVKD. This CDR3 comprises 16 residues. With 6 bases clipped from V and 3 bases from J, the junction kept 10 bases outside the gene matches. CDR3 residues: CAISHKTSGETDTQYF. The DNA of the CDR3 is TGTGCCATCAGCCACAAGACTAGCGGTGAAACAGATACGCAGTATTTT.